This is a list of T cell receptor beta chains from one sample in a study of ipilimumab plus nivolumab after autologous stem cell transplantation. Assay used: immunoSEQ multiplex PCR; TCRdb lists only in-frame clones, some missing. The top ten hold approximately 17% of the sample, which has roughly 12,000 clones, more than 70% seen once. The sample consisted of PBMCs, taken in a trial of ipilimumab plus nivolumab as post-transplant consolidation. The receptors shown here come from a male donor with diffuse large B-cell lymphoma. Each CDR3 is given with its conserved first and last residue. The D gene is left open where the match is weak. Rows give clone size only sometimes, using once, few, many, or a class for an expanded clone.

len: 14
j_gene: TRBJ2-1
d_gene: TRBD2
v_gene: TRBV7-6
abundance: NA
CDR3nt: TGTGCCAGCAGCCCCTTAGCGGGAAACAATGAGCAGTTCTTC
CDR3aa: CASSPLAGNNEQFF

len: 10
j_gene: TRBJ2-5
d_gene: NA
v_gene: TRBV29-1
abundance: NA
CDR3nt: TGCAGCGATGGACGGGAGCCCCAGTACTTC
CDR3aa: CSDGREPQYF

len: 15
j_gene: TRBJ1-2
d_gene: NA
v_gene: TRBV19
abundance: NA
CDR3nt: TGTGCCAGTAGTATCAGCAGGAATCTTAACTATGGCTACACCTTC
CDR3aa: CASSISRNLNYGYTF

len: 15
j_gene: TRBJ2-7
d_gene: TRBD2
v_gene: TRBV27
abundance: NA
CDR3nt: TGTGCCAGCAGCCAGGAGGGCGGGGGCTCCTACGAGCAGTACTTC
CDR3aa: CASSQEGGGSYEQYF

len: 13
j_gene: TRBJ2-5
d_gene: NA
v_gene: TRBV6-5
abundance: NA
CDR3nt: TGTGCCAGCAGAACCACTAGCTCCGGGACCCAGTACTTC
CDR3aa: CASRTTSSGTQYF

len: 15
j_gene: TRBJ1-1
d_gene: NA
v_gene: TRBV5-6
abundance: NA
CDR3nt: TGTGCCAGCAGCATATACAGGGATGGTGGGACTGAAGCTTTCTTT
CDR3aa: CASSIYRDGGTEAFF

len: 16
j_gene: TRBJ2-2
d_gene: NA
v_gene: TRBV7-9
abundance: NA
CDR3nt: TGTGCCAGCAGCCCTATCACTGGGGGCCCCACCGGGGAGCTGTTTTTT
CDR3aa: CASSPITGGPTGELFF

len: 13
j_gene: TRBJ2-7
d_gene: NA
v_gene: TRBV5-1
abundance: few
CDR3nt: TGCGCCAGCAGCTTTAGCAATTCCTACGAGCAGTACTTC
CDR3aa: CASSFSNSYEQYF

len: 16
j_gene: TRBJ2-7
d_gene: TRBD1
v_gene: TRBV11-3
abundance: NA
CDR3nt: TGTGCCAGCAGCATCCGGACAGGGGATCCCCTTTACGAGCAGTACTTC
CDR3aa: CASSIRTGDPLYEQYF

len: 15
j_gene: TRBJ2-7
d_gene: TRBD1
v_gene: TRBV6-5
abundance: NA
CDR3nt: TGTGCCAGCAGTTACCGCTTTCAGGGGGCCTACGAGCAGTACTTC
CDR3aa: CASSYRFQGAYEQYF

len: 14
j_gene: TRBJ2-1
d_gene: TRBD2
v_gene: TRBV2
abundance: NA
CDR3nt: TGTGCCAGCAGTGGGGGACGAAGCGGGGGTGAGCAGTTCTTC
CDR3aa: CASSGGRSGGEQFF

len: 14
j_gene: TRBJ2-5
d_gene: TRBD2
v_gene: TRBV11-3
abundance: few
CDR3nt: TGTGCCAGCAGCCCGGGACTAGCGGGAGAGACCCAGTACTTC
CDR3aa: CASSPGLAGETQYF

len: 12
j_gene: TRBJ2-3
d_gene: TRBD1
v_gene: TRBV10-3
abundance: NA
CDR3nt: TGTGCCATCAGTGGCGACAGGGGTACGCAGTATTTT
CDR3aa: CAISGDRGTQYF

len: 15
j_gene: TRBJ1-3
d_gene: NA
v_gene: TRBV19
abundance: NA
CDR3nt: TGTGCCAGTAGTATAGGGGCAGTCCGTGGAAACACCATATATTTT
CDR3aa: CASSIGAVRGNTIYF

len: 13
j_gene: TRBJ1-5
d_gene: NA
v_gene: TRBV27
abundance: NA
CDR3nt: TGTGCCAGCAGTTTTGGGGGGAATCAGCCCCAGCATTTT
CDR3aa: CASSFGGNQPQHF

len: 11
j_gene: TRBJ1-2
d_gene: NA
v_gene: TRBV5-1
abundance: NA
CDR3nt: TGCGCCAGCAGCTTGGACGAGGGCTACACCTTC
CDR3aa: CASSLDEGYTF

len: 14
j_gene: TRBJ1-2
d_gene: TRBD1
v_gene: TRBV5-1
abundance: NA
CDR3nt: TGCGCCAGCAGCCTGGGACAGGGGGACTATGGCTACACCTTC
CDR3aa: CASSLGQGDYGYTF

len: 15
j_gene: TRBJ2-7
d_gene: NA
v_gene: TRBV6-1
abundance: NA
CDR3nt: TGTGCCAGCAGTGAAGCGATGCGTAACGCCTACGAGCAGTACTTC
CDR3aa: CASSEAMRNAYEQYF

len: 14
j_gene: TRBJ2-1
d_gene: NA
v_gene: TRBV9
abundance: NA
CDR3nt: TGTGCCAGCAGCGTAGCGAGCTCCTACAATGAGCAGTTCTTC
CDR3aa: CASSVASSYNEQFF

len: 15
j_gene: TRBJ2-3
d_gene: NA
v_gene: TRBV18
abundance: NA
CDR3nt: TGTGCCAGCTCGAAGGCGTTGACGGGCCCAGATACGCAGTATTTT
CDR3aa: CASSKALTGPDTQYF

len: 16
j_gene: TRBJ1-4
d_gene: TRBD1
v_gene: TRBV7-8
abundance: NA
CDR3nt: TGTGCCAGCAGCCGACAGGGGGCGGCAACTAATGAAAAACTGTTTTTT
CDR3aa: CASSRQGAATNEKLFF

len: 14
j_gene: TRBJ2-1
d_gene: NA
v_gene: TRBV11-2
abundance: NA
CDR3nt: TGTGCCAGCAGCTTCCTAGGCCCAGAGGGTGAGCAGTTCTTC
CDR3aa: CASSFLGPEGEQFF

len: 14
j_gene: TRBJ1-1
d_gene: NA
v_gene: TRBV5-3
abundance: NA
CDR3nt: TGTGCCAGCAGCACCCGGGGGCTAGACACTGAAGCTTTCTTT
CDR3aa: CASSTRGLDTEAFF

len: 16
j_gene: TRBJ2-2
d_gene: NA
v_gene: TRBV9
abundance: NA
CDR3nt: TGTGCCAGCAGCGTAGTGGCACAAACGAACACCGGGGAGCTGTTTTTT
CDR3aa: CASSVVAQTNTGELFF

len: 16
j_gene: TRBJ2-2
d_gene: NA
v_gene: TRBV7-3
abundance: NA
CDR3nt: TGTGCCAGCAGCTTAATGAGTAGCGAGAACACCGGGGAGCTGTTTTTT
CDR3aa: CASSLMSSENTGELFF

len: 15
j_gene: TRBJ1-4
d_gene: TRBD1
v_gene: TRBV2
abundance: few
CDR3nt: TGTGCCAGCAGTGAAGTGCCAGGGGGCTTAGGAAAACTGTTTTTT
CDR3aa: CASSEVPGGLGKLFF